This is a list of T cell receptor beta chains from one sample in a study of cytomegalovirus exposure and HLA in healthy donors. Sequenced by immunoSEQ multiplex PCR; TCRdb stores in-frame clones only, minus some. The repertoire holds hundreds of thousands of clones, with 70% to 90% as singletons. The sequenced material came from PBMCs. Receptor source: a woman aged 18-29 years in good health and CMV-seronegative. Both conserved end residues are part of each CDR3. The D gene is left open where the match is weak. For some rows the clone size is stated as once, few or many, or as a class when expanded; others skip it.

V,D,size,J,CDR3,DNA
TRBV5-4,.,.,TRBJ2-3,CASSFRGDTDTQYF,TGTGCCAGCAGCTTCAGGGGAGATACAGATACGCAGTATTTT
TRBV5-6,.,few,TRBJ2-7,CASSFFGDTNYEQYF,TGTGCCAGCAGCTTTTTCGGGGACACTAACTACGAGCAGTACTTC
TRBV2,.,.,TRBJ1-1,CASCGVGGARMNTEAFF,TGTGCCAGCTGCGGTGTGGGGGGGGCCCGGATGAACACTGAAGCTTTCTTT
TRBV2,.,few,TRBJ1-6,CASSVRTDDSPLHF,TGTGCCAGCAGTGTAAGGACGGACGATTCACCCCTCCACTTT
TRBV7-3,.,.,TRBJ1-1,CASSLDGEAEAFF,TGTGCCAGCAGCTTAGACGGGGAGGCTGAAGCTTTCTTT
TRBV5-1,.,.,TRBJ2-3,CASSLVGGAASTDTQYF,TGCGCCAGCAGCTTGGTGGGTGGAGCGGCTAGCACAGATACGCAGTATTTT
TRBV28,.,.,TRBJ1-5,CASSPPGSTIYSNQPQHF,TGTGCCAGCAGCCCTCCAGGATCTACTATTTATAGCAATCAGCCCCAGCATTTT
TRBV6-1,TRBD2,.,TRBJ2-1,CASSELAGGYNEQFF,TGTGCCAGCAGTGAACTAGCGGGGGGGTACAATGAGCAGTTCTTC
TRBV20-1,.,.,TRBJ2-7,CSARVGYEQYF,TGCAGTGCTAGAGTGGGCTACGAGCAGTACTTC
TRBV5-4,TRBD1,.,TRBJ1-6,CASSRTGDSNSPLHF,TGTGCCAGCAGCCGGACAGGGGATTCGAATTCACCCCTCCACTTT
TRBV30,.,.,TRBJ1-3,CAWSVKILGNTIYF,TGTGCCTGGAGTGTTAAGATACTGGGAAACACCATATATTTT
TRBV30,.,.,TRBJ1-2,CAWRLPAYYGYTF,TGTGCCTGGAGGCTACCGGCCTACTATGGCTACACCTTC
TRBV2,TRBD2,.,TRBJ2-1,CASSGPHGAGGGINEQFF,TGTGCCAGCAGTGGCCCCCACGGAGCGGGGGGCGGGATCAATGAGCAGTTCTTC
TRBV30,.,few,TRBJ1-1,CAWSAGALSTEAFF,TGTGCCTGGAGTGCTGGGGCGCTTTCCACTGAAGCTTTCTTT